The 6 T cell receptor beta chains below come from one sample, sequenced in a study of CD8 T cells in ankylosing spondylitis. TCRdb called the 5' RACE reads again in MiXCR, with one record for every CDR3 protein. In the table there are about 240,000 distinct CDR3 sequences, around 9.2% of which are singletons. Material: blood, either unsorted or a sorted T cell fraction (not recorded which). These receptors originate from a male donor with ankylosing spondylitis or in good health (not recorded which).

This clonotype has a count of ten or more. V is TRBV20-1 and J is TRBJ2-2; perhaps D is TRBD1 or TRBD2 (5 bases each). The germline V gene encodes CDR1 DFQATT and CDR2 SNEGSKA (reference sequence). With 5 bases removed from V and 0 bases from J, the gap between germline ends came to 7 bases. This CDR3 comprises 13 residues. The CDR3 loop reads CSALGANTGELFF. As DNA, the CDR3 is TGCAGTGCTCTGGGGGCGAACACCGGGGAGCTGTTTTTT.

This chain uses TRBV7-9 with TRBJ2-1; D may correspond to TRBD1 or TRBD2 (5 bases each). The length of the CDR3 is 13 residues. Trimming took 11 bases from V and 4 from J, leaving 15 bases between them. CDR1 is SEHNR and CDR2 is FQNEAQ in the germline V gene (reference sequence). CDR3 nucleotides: TGTGCCTGCCGATCGGGGCTTTACAATGAGCAGTTCTTC. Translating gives CACRSGLYNEQFF.

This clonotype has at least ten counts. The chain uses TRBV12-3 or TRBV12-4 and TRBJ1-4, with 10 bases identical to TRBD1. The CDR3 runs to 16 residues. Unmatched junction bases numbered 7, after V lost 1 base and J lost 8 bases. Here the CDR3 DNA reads TGTGCCAGCAGTTTAGGGGACAGGGGCACTTCAGAAAAACTGTTTTTT. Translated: CASSLGDRGTSEKLFF.

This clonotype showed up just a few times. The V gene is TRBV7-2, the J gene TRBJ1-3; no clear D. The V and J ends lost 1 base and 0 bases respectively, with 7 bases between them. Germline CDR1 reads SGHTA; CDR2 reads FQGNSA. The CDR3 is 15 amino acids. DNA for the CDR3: TGTGCCAGCAGCTTAGGCCGTTTCTCTGGAAACACCATATATTTT. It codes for CASSLGRFSGNTIYF.

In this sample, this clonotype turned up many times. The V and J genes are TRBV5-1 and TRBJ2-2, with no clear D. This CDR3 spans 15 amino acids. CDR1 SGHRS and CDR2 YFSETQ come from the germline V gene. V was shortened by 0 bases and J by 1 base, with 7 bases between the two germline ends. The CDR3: CASSLVIQNTGELFF. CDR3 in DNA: TGCGCCAGCAGCTTGGTGATCCAGAACACCGGGGAGCTGTTTTTT.

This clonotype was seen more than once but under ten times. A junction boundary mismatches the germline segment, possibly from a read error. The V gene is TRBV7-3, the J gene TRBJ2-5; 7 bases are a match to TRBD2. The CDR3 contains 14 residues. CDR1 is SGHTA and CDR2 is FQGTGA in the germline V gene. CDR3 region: CASSLGTTQGTQYF. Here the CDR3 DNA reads TGTGCCAGCAGCCTGGGGACTACCCAAGGGACCCAGTACTTC.